This T cell receptor beta chain stems from a study of CD8+ T cells in alopecia areata. About the research overall: Patients in the study were on tofacitinib for 6 to 18 months, then off it for 6 months.

It was cDNA, reverse transcribed from extracted RNA, that served as the sequencing template. Sequenced by immunoSEQ multiplex PCR; TCRdb stores in-frame clones only, minus some. Of some 110,000 clones in the sample, approximately 59% were seen once. From germline, CDR1 is MDHEN and CDR2 SYDVKM. V was trimmed by 3 bases and J by 1 base, leaving 12 bases between them. CDR3 length: 15 amino acids. Treatment reported: oral pan-JAK inhibitor, 5-10 mg twice daily. Lesional scalp punch biopsies and peripheral blood were collected from alopecia areata patients. This clone was seen a single time. Its antigen is currently unknown. Study-wide results and limits: Clonality was higher in lesional than normal scalp, especially in alopecia totalis/universalis. Sharing of TCRs across patients appeared less clear than in mice, possibly for HLA-related reasons.

Sample: CD8+ T cells sorted from blood, taken at week 4, from a patient treated with tofacitinib. This sequence was found in a human donor with alopecia areata. This rearrangement joins TRBV28 to TRBJ1-1, with no clear D. CDR3 bases: TGTGCCAGCAGTTTCCCCGGGTGGTCGAACACTGAAGCTTTCTTT. Its protein product is CASSFPGWSNTEAFF. Full variable domain (outside the CDR3, taken from reference TRBV28 and TRBJ1-1): DVKVTQSSRYLVKRTGEKVFLECVQDMDHENMFWYRQDPGLGLRLIYFSYDVKMKEKGDIPEGYSVSREKKERFSLILESASTNQTSMYLCASSFPGWSNTEAFFGQGTRLTVV.